The entry that follows covers one TCR beta chain sequence. Its antigen target is currently unknown. Per-nucleotide qualities are absent, and no much larger clonotype sits a single base away. Enrolling through a virtual design, the prospective study's participants ranged in age from roughly 18 to 100 years and lived across more than 20 United States geographic areas. In the prospective study, cohorts were assigned on the basis of participant-reported clinical history obtained from a screening survey and a study questionnaire. Recovered participants in ImmuneRACE Cohort 3 were defined as having two consecutive negative NP/OP PCR tests, clearance from a healthcare professional, or resolution of symptoms. In the prospective study, whole blood, serum and a nasopharyngeal or oropharyngeal swab were collected from each participant by mobile phlebotomists. Participants in the prospective study had the option to provide additional blood draws and questionnaires over a roughly two-month period. Blood samples from the prospective study were shipped frozen or at room temperature prior to DNA extraction.

TCRbeta CDR3 regions were amplified from genomic DNA by means of the immunoSEQ Assay, a bias-controlled multiplex PCR. The paper's processing steps were these. Nucleated cell counts per sample were estimated from amplification of reference gene primers within the assay. Sequence reads were collapsed and filtered to measure the absolute abundance of every unique TCRbeta CDR3 rearrangement. Productive Simpson clonality was computed per sample as the square root of Simpson's diversity index over productive rearrangements. Drawn from immuneACCESS, this table holds only the in-frame rearrangements with V and J called that TCRdb kept. Clones are partly lost; checked studies trace under half to an unresolved V gene and leave the rest unexplained. That table gives V, J and clone size, and the DNA gave D and trimming. For this sample the table gives about 260,000 clones, of which around 89% were detected only once. The ten largest account for 2.5% to 3% of the sample.

The data were obtained in a study of blood T cell repertoires in COVID-19 (dated by TCRdb to the early 2020s). Regarding the study in general: The collaborator samples originated in the United States, Italy and Spain and spanned the acute and convalescent phases of COVID-19. The material from the prospective study consisted of cDNA or gDNA derived from T cells, B-cell-depleted T cells, or PBMCs. Deeply sampled blood TCRbeta repertoires from subjects exposed to, actively infected with, or recovered from COVID-19 were included in the dataset. The repertoires were released in a freely available public database meant as a resource for research on the immune response to SARS-CoV-2. The samples were drawn from the first 160 participants of the ongoing ImmuneRACE study and from roughly 1,300 subjects provided by 6 global collaborators. A de-identified subject ID, COVID-19 status, age in years and sex were almost always included in the sample metadata. HLA class I and class II types, where available, came from metadata supplied by the sample provider rather than from assay-based typing.

What the work shows at the level of the full study, not this receptor alone: The quantity of clinical and demographic metadata differed by source and by participant and was supplied without curation.

Compared with germline, V lacks 3 bases and J lacks 10 bases; bases without a gene match: 8. From the cysteine through the phenylalanine, the CDR3 covers 13 amino acids. Just the 39-base CDR3 DNA is kept, in frame starting at base 1. Via the germline V gene, CDR1 is MDHEN and CDR2 SYDVKM. The chain uses TRBV28 and TRBJ1-1; TRBD1 matches 7 bases in the middle. The TCR was taken from a woman aged 45-65 years who had recovered from COVID-19. Sequenced input: PBMCs or T cells enriched from blood (not recorded which). The DNA sequence follows: TGTGCCAGCAGTTTGGGGGACAGAGTTAGAGCTTTCTTT. The resulting protein is CASSLGDRVRAFF.